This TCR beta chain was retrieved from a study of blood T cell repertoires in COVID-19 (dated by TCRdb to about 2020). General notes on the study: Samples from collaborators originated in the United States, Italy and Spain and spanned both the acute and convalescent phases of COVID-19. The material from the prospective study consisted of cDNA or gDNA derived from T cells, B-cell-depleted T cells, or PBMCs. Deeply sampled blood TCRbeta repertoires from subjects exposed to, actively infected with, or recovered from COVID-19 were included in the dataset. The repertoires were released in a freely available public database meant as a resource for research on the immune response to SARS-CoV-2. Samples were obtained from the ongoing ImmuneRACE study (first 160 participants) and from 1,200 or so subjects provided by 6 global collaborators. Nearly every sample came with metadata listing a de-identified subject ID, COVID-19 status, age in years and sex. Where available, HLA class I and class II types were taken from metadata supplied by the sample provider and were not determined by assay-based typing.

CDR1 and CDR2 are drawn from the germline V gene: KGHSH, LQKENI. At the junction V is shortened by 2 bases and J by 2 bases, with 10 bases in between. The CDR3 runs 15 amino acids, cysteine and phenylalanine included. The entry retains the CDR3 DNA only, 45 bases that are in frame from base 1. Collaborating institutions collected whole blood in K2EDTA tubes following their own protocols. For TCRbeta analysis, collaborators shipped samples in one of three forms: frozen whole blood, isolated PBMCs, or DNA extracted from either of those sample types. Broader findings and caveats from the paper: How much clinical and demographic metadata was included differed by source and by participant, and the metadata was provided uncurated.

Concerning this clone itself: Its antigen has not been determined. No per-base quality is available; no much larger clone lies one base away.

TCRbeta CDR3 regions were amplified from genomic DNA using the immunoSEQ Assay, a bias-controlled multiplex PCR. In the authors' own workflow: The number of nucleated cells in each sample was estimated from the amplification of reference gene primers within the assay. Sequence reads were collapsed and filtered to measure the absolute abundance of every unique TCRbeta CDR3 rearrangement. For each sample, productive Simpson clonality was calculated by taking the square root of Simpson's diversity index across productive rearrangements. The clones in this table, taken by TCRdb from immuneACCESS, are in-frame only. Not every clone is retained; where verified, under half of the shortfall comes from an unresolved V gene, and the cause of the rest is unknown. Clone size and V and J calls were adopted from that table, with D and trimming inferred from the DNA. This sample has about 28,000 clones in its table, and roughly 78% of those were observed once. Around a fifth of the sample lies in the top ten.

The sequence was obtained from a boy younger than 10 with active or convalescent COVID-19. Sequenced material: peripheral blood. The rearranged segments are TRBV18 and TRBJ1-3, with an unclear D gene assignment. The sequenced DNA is TGTGCCAGCTCACCATCGGCCGGGGCTGGAAACACCATATATTTT. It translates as CASSPSAGAGNTIYF.